The 15 T cell receptor beta chains given below trace back to one sample, sequenced in a study of T cells after yellow fever vaccination. TCRdb called the 5' RACE reads again in MiXCR, with one record for every CDR3 protein. This table has about 140,000 distinct CDR3 sequences, 7.7% appearing once. This specimen was CD4+ T cells sorted from PBMCs, taken 5 days after the yellow fever booster vaccination. All receptors derive from a man younger than 40 who received the YFV17D yellow fever vaccine.

In its sample, this clonotype was seen many times. This chain joins TRBV5-4 and TRBJ2-1; D unresolved. Trimming shortened V by 0 bases and J by 13 bases, and 17 bases separated the two germline ends. The CDR3 extends over 14 amino acids. Germline loops: CDR1 SGHNT, CDR2 YYREEE (reference sequence). The CDR3 here is CASSLAYASSPQFF. The CDR3 nucleotides are TGTGCCAGCAGCTTGGCCTATGCTTCATCCCCCCAGTTCTTC.

This clonotype was found a few times. The rearrangement joins TRBV7-2 to TRBJ2-3; maybe TRBD1 (6 bases). Germline CDR1 is SGHTA and CDR2 is FQGNSA. The CDR3 consists of 14 residues. V dropped 3 bases and J dropped 2 bases, with 9 bases sitting between them. The CDR3 protein is CASSFQGNTDTQYF. The DNA of the CDR3 is TGTGCCAGCAGCTTCCAGGGGAACACAGATACGCAGTATTTT.

This clonotype showed up many times. The chain is built from TRBV15 and TRBJ1-5; D unclear. CDR1 LNHNV and CDR2 YYDKDF come from the germline V gene (reference sequence). There are 13 residues in the CDR3. Trimming pared 0 bases from V and 7 bases from J, leaving 7 bases between. Written as DNA, the CDR3 is TGTGCCACCAGCAGAGATCGAAGGCAGCCCCAGCATTTT. This gives the protein CATSRDRRQPQHF.

This clonotype was observed many times. V usage is TRBV20-1 and J usage is TRBJ2-7; D is perhaps TRBD2 (5 bases). The CDR3 consists of 11 residues. Germline CDR1 DFQATT, CDR2 SNEGSKA (reference sequence). The CDR3 coding sequence is TGCACCGCTAGTCTAGCAGGAGAGCAGTACTTC. Its translation: CTASLAGEQYF.

This clonotype occurred many times. The V gene is TRBV20-1, the J gene TRBJ2-3, with 8 bases that match TRBD2. J was trimmed by 6 bases and V by 3 bases; bases with no gene match: 8. The CDR3 loop spans 14 amino acids. Germline lookup yields CDR1 DFQATT and CDR2 SNEGSKA (reference sequence). This CDR3 is CSASEAGGVDTQYF. In DNA, the CDR3 is TGCAGTGCTAGTGAGGCGGGAGGTGTGGATACGCAGTATTTT.

This clonotype was seen a single time. A read error may be the cause here, since a much bigger clone is one base away. The gene calls are TRBV4-2 and TRBJ2-3; no clear D gene. Germline CDR1 LGHNA, CDR2 YNFKEQ. The CDR3 loop spans 16 amino acids. Trimming left V 0 bases short and J 2 bases short, with 12 bases between. The CDR3 reads CASSQDEVRPTDTQYF. The DNA of the CDR3 is TGTGCCAGCAGCCAAGATGAGGTACGGCCCACAGATACGCAGTATTTT.

V is TRBV6-2 or TRBV6-3 and J is TRBJ1-1; D unresolved. The germline CDR1 and CDR2 sequences are MNHEY and SVGEGT. The ends were cut back, 6 bases at V and 3 bases at J, with 8 bases in the middle. This CDR3 is built from 12 residues. CDR3 bases: TGTGCCAGCAGCCGTCGGGACACTGAAGCTTTCTTT. The encoded protein is CASSRRDTEAFF.

Many counts were recorded for this clonotype. DNA of the CDR3: TGCAGTGCTAGAGATCCGACGTTAGAGGATACGCAGTATTTT. This gives the protein CSARDPTLEDTQYF. This chain joins TRBV20-1 and TRBJ2-3, with D unresolved. V was trimmed by 0 bases and J by 6 bases, leaving 13 bases between them. This CDR3 has 14 residues. Germline-derived CDR1 and CDR2 are DFQATT and SNEGSKA (reference sequence).

A note on this clonotype: A read error may explain this, as a much larger clone is one base away. The chain carries TRBV29-1 and TRBJ2-1; a possible D gene is TRBD1 (6 bases). This CDR3 is 14 amino acids long. Germline V gene lookup returns CDR1 SQVTM and CDR2 ANQGSEA. The CDR3 nucleotides read TGCAGCGTTGTACAGGGCAGCTCCTACAATAAGCAGTTCTTC. Amino acids: CSVVQGSSYNKQFF.

This clonotype came up many times. The rearrangement uses TRBV6-5 and TRBJ1-5; TRBD1 agrees at 7 bases. Germline-derived CDR1 and CDR2 are MNHEY and SVGAGI. V was pared by 4 bases and J by 5 bases, with 5 bases of the junction left unmatched. This CDR3 is 14 amino acids long. The CDR3: CASSSYDRDQPQHF. CDR3 sequence (DNA): TGTGCCAGCAGTTCTTACGACAGGGATCAGCCCCAGCATTTT.

This clonotype was detected many times. The chain uses TRBV20-1 and TRBJ2-4; 9 positions match TRBD1. The length of the CDR3 is 14 residues. Germline CDR1 reads DFQATT; CDR2 reads SNEGSKA (reference sequence). V lost 5 bases to trimming and J lost 0 bases; unmatched junction nucleotides: 2. CDR3 nucleotide sequence: TGCAGTGCTGGGACAGGGCAAGCCAAAAACATTCAGTACTTC. Translating it yields CSAGTGQAKNIQYF.

In this sample, this clonotype turned up many times. The V and J genes are TRBV20-1 and TRBJ2-1; D possibly uses TRBD1 or TRBD2 (5 bases each). The V gene's germline CDR1 is DFQATT and CDR2 SNEGSKA (reference sequence). The CDR3 consists of 13 residues. Trimming took 1 base from V and 14 from J, leaving 18 bases between them. CDR3 bases: TGCAGTGCTAGAGTCGTACAATCCGGGGCTGAGTTCTTC. Encoded protein: CSARVVQSGAEFF.

In this sample, this clonotype turned up many times. The CDR3 coding sequence is TGTGCCAGCAGCTTAGCGGAGTCCTATGGCTACACCTTC. It encodes CASSLAESYGYTF. This rearrangement joins TRBV7-2 to TRBJ1-2; no clear D. Germline values: CDR1 SGHTA, CDR2 FQGNSA. This CDR3 is 13 amino acids long. Trimming took off 0 bases at V and 4 bases at J, with 6 bases between the two ends.

This clonotype has just a few counts. The V call is TRBV21-1, the J call TRBJ1-5; the D segment call TRBD1 is taken from the table without a DNA check. TRBV21-1 is flagged as a pseudogene. There are 16 residues in the CDR3. CDR3 coding DNA: TGTGCCAGCAGCAAAGGCAACAGGGGGAAAGATCAGCCCCAGCATTTT. Its protein is CASSKGNRGKDQPQHF.

This clonotype was observed a handful of times. The genes are TRBV20-1 and TRBJ1-5; D perhaps matches TRBD1 (6 bases). Trimming stripped 6 bases from V and 5 bases from J, with 11 bases between. This CDR3 is built from 12 residues. The germline V gene encodes CDR1 DFQATT and CDR2 SNEGSKA (reference sequence). The CDR3 DNA is TGCAGTGCCAACAGGGATGATCAGCCCCAGCATTTT. Translating it yields CSANRDDQPQHF.